These T cell receptor beta chains were read from a single sample in a study of blood T cell repertoires in COVID-19. Profiled with immunoSEQ multiplex PCR; TCRdb holds only in-frame clones, not every one. The table shows 60,000 or so clones, with 65% to 80% occurring only once. The material sequenced was peripheral blood. These receptors came from a man aged 25 to 45 with COVID-19, enrolled during active disease. The CDR3 runs from the conserved cysteine through the conserved F or W. A D gene is named only where the DNA matches it firmly. The size field is filled for only some rows; it gives once, few, many or a size class.

NA | TRBJ2-7 | 16 | TRBV4-3 | NA | CASSQEGEGILHEQYF | TGCGCCAGCAGCCAAGAAGGGGAAGGTATCCTGCACGAGCAGTACTTC
TRBD1 | TRBJ1-5 | 15 | TRBV6-2/TRBV6-3 | NA | CASSATGESHQPQHF | TGTGCCAGCAGTGCCACAGGGGAGTCGCATCAGCCCCAGCATTTT
TRBD1 | TRBJ1-5 | 15 | TRBV28 | NA | CASSVAGGSNQPQHF | TGTGCCAGCAGTGTAGCAGGGGGTAGCAATCAGCCCCAGCATTTT
TRBD2 | TRBJ2-5 | 17 | TRBV19 | NA | CASSISPFIAGEETQYF | TGTGCCAGTAGTATCTCGCCTTTTATAGCGGGAGAAGAGACCCAGTACTTC
TRBD1 | TRBJ1-2 | 13 | TRBV28 | NA | CASREGANYGYTF | TGTGCCAGCAGAGAGGGGGCCAACTATGGCTACACCTTC
TRBD1 | TRBJ1-1 | 15 | TRBV11-3 | NA | CASSGRDRGSAEAFF | TGTGCCAGCAGCGGACGGGACAGGGGTAGCGCTGAAGCTTTCTTT
TRBD1 | TRBJ1-2 | 16 | TRBV18 | NA | CASSSGGQRANYGYTF | TGTGCCAGCTCATCAGGGGGACAGCGAGCTAACTATGGCTACACCTTC
NA | TRBJ2-5 | 13 | TRBV7-8 | NA | CASTEGTWETQYF | TGTGCCAGCACCGAAGGGACTTGGGAGACCCAGTACTTC
TRBD2 | TRBJ2-3 | 17 | TRBV28 | NA | CASSTLWEREVADTQYF | TGTGCCAGCAGTACCCTTTGGGAGCGGGAGGTAGCAGATACGCAGTATTTT
TRBD2 | TRBJ2-2 | 17 | TRBV4-1 | NA | CASSQGTSGGVTGELFF | TGCGCCAGCAGCCAGGGGACTAGCGGGGGTGTCACCGGGGAGCTGTTTTTT
NA | TRBJ1-1 | 13 | TRBV7-9 | NA | CASIESLNTEAFF | TGTGCCAGCATTGAGAGCTTGAACACTGAAGCTTTCTTT
NA | TRBJ2-5 | 13 | TRBV7-2 | NA | CASSRLAKETQYF | TGTGCCAGCAGCCGGTTAGCGAAGGAGACCCAGTACTTC
TRBD1 | TRBJ2-5 | 13 | TRBV11-3 | once | CASGGQDQETQYF | TGTGCCAGCGGTGGACAGGACCAAGAGACCCAGTACTTC
NA | TRBJ1-2 | 11 | TRBV28 | once | CASSRQDRYTF | TGTGCCAGCAGTCGACAGGACCGCTACACCTTC
TRBD1 | TRBJ2-2 | 15 | TRBV6-5 | NA | CASIFGTGYTGELFF | TGTGCCAGCATTTTCGGGACAGGGTACACCGGGGAGCTGTTTTTT
NA | TRBJ2-7 | 13 | TRBV27 | once | CASSLSLGQEQYF | TGTGCCAGCAGTTTATCGCTAGGACAGGAGCAGTACTTC
NA | TRBJ2-5 | 15 | TRBV19 | NA | CASSTSTGDQETQYF | TGTGCCAGTAGCACTTCGACAGGAGATCAAGAGACCCAGTACTTC
NA | TRBJ1-2 | 16 | TRBV6-5 | NA | CASSYSTAGLNYGYTF | TGTGCCAGCAGTTACTCGACCGCAGGACTTAACTATGGCTACACCTTC
NA | TRBJ1-1 | 13 | TRBV19 | once | CASSISGDTEAFF | TGTGCCAGTAGTATCTCCGGGGACACTGAAGCTTTCTTT
NA | TRBJ1-5 | 15 | TRBV27 | NA | CASSLYGASNQPQHF | TGTGCCAGCAGTTTATATGGGGCGAGCAATCAGCCCCAGCATTTT
NA | TRBJ2-5 | 15 | TRBV19 | NA | CASSTARGFQETQYF | TGTGCCAGTAGTACCGCCAGGGGATTCCAAGAGACCCAGTACTTC
NA | TRBJ2-3 | 16 | TRBV5-8 | few | CASSLDPLGDTDTQYF | TGTGCCAGCAGCTTGGACCCCCTCGGAGATACAGATACGCAGTATTTT
NA | TRBJ2-5 | 13 | TRBV19 | few | CASSFSRLETQYF | TGTGCCAGCTCCTTCAGTAGACTAGAGACCCAGTACTTC
TRBD1 | TRBJ1-1 | 16 | TRBV5-6 | NA | CASSLGQGALGTEAFF | TGTGCCAGCAGCCTCGGACAGGGGGCTTTAGGCACTGAAGCTTTCTTT
NA | TRBJ1-6 | 16 | TRBV28 | NA | CASRKRQIDSNSPLHF | TGTGCCAGCAGAAAACGACAGATAGACTCCAATTCACCCCTCCACTTT
NA | TRBJ1-1 | 14 | TRBV7-9 | NA | CASSSHAVNTEAFF | TGTGCCAGCAGCTCCCACGCGGTTAACACTGAAGCTTTCTTT
NA | TRBJ2-5 | 13 | TRBV27 | NA | CASSVTPGLIQYF | TGTGCCAGCAGTGTTACCCCAGGCCTGATCCAGTACTTC
TRBD2 | TRBJ2-3 | 19 | TRBV15 | NA | CATSRDSWAGVSWTDTQYF | TGTGCCACCAGCAGAGATTCGTGGGCGGGAGTTAGCTGGACAGATACGCAGTATTTT
TRBD2 | TRBJ2-7 | 19 | TRBV10-3 | NA | CAISEWARGFSGSRYEQYF | TGTGCCATCAGTGAGTGGGCGAGGGGGTTTAGCGGGAGTCGGTACGAGCAGTACTTC
NA | TRBJ2-1 | 16 | TRBV5-1 | NA | CASSLVAGTGRNEQFF | TGCGCCAGCAGCTTGGTGGCGGGCACAGGGCGCAATGAGCAGTTCTTC
NA | TRBJ1-3 | 16 | TRBV7-9 | once | CASTWDTARSGNTIYF | TGTGCCAGCACCTGGGACACCGCCCGCTCTGGAAACACCATATATTTT
NA | TRBJ2-5 | 13 | TRBV5-1 | NA | CASSLAPQGSQYF | TGCGCCAGCAGCTTGGCCCCCCAGGGGTCCCAGTACTTC
TRBD1 | TRBJ1-1 | 14 | TRBV2 | NA | CATDTPDRDTEAFF | TGTGCCACCGACACCCCAGACAGGGACACTGAAGCTTTCTTT
NA | TRBJ1-2 | 13 | TRBV2 | NA | CASSEKGIHGYTF | TGTGCCAGCAGTGAAAAGGGGATTCATGGCTACACCTTC
NA | TRBJ1-2 | 15 | TRBV27 | few | CASSLYGQADYGYTF | TGTGCCAGCAGTTTATACGGCCAGGCCGACTATGGCTACACCTTC
NA | TRBJ2-2 | 13 | TRBV27 | once | CASSFTNTGELFF | TGTGCCAGCAGTTTTACGAACACCGGGGAGCTGTTTTTT
TRBD2 | TRBJ2-1 | 16 | TRBV9 | NA | CASSLQRDSRGDEQFF | TGTGCCAGCAGCTTGCAACGGGACTCCCGGGGGGATGAGCAGTTCTTC
TRBD2 | TRBJ2-5 | 16 | TRBV7-2 | NA | CASSLVASGGGETQYF | TGTGCCAGCAGCTTAGTGGCTAGCGGGGGAGGAGAGACCCAGTACTTC
NA | TRBJ2-2 | 15 | TRBV6-5 | few | CASSYPSDSTGELFF | TGTGCCAGCAGTTACCCTAGCGATTCGACCGGGGAGCTGTTTTTT
NA | TRBJ2-7 | 15 | TRBV6-2/TRBV6-3 | NA | CASSSGPEGPDEQYF | TGTGCCAGCAGTTCCGGGCCGGAGGGGCCGGACGAGCAGTACTTC
NA | TRBJ2-7 | 12 | TRBV7-2 | NA | CASSLGQLEQYF | TGTGCCAGCAGCTTAGGACAGCTCGAGCAGTACTTC
NA | TRBJ2-3 | 15 | TRBV5-1 | NA | CASSRIPSEEDTQYF | TGCGCCAGCAGCCGGATCCCTAGCGAAGAGGATACGCAGTATTTT
NA | TRBJ1-6 | 15 | TRBV5-6 | NA | CASSLGAGMGSPLHF | TGTGCCAGCAGCTTGGGGGCAGGGATGGGTTCACCCCTCCACTTT
TRBD1 | TRBJ1-1 | 15 | TRBV6-5 | NA | CASSYGDRGRPEAFF | TGTGCCAGCAGTTACGGAGACAGGGGGCGCCCTGAAGCTTTCTTT
TRBD1 | TRBJ1-2 | 18 | TRBV27 | NA | CASSFIATGGETNYGYTF | TGTGCCAGCAGCTTTATCGCTACAGGGGGCGAGACGAACTATGGCTACACCTTC
NA | TRBJ2-1 | 13 | TRBV4-1 | NA | CASSQGGRNEQFF | TGCGCCAGCAGCCAAGGAGGGAGGAATGAGCAGTTCTTC
TRBD1 | TRBJ2-3 | 14 | TRBV7-3 | NA | CASSSTGGADTQYF | TGTGCCAGCAGCTCGACAGGGGGCGCAGATACGCAGTACTTT
TRBD2 | TRBJ2-7 | 15 | TRBV19 | once | CASSMASGSWYEQYF | TGTGCCAGTAGTATGGCGAGCGGGAGTTGGTACGAGCAGTACTTC
NA | TRBJ2-7 | 17 | TRBV6-2/TRBV6-3 | NA | CASSSPLMQALVYEQYF | TGTGCCAGCAGTTCTCCGCTGATGCAGGCTCTGGTCTACGAGCAGTACTTC
TRBD2 | TRBJ2-2 | 18 | TRBV4-1 | NA | CASSQGVRGRANTGELFF | TGCGCCAGCAGCCAAGGAGTACGGGGGAGGGCGAACACCGGGGAGCTGTTTTTT
TRBD2 | TRBJ2-7 | 14 | TRBV18 | few | CASSPGLAGDEQYF | TGTGCCAGCTCACCAGGACTAGCGGGAGACGAGCAGTACTTC
TRBD1 | TRBJ2-7 | 14 | TRBV7-9 | few | CASSLGQGAFEQYF | TGTGCCAGCAGCTTAGGCCAGGGGGCTTTCGAGCAGTACTTC